The source of this T cell receptor beta chain is a study of control samples from healthy donors and cancer patients. Trimming removed 1 base at V and 0 bases at J, with 22 bases between. Per the germline V gene, CDR1 is LGHDT and CDR2 is YNNKEL (reference sequence). This CDR3 has 19 residues. Assay: immunoSEQ multiplex PCR; the TCRdb copy retains only in-frame clones and omits some. The sample consists of 150,000 or so clones, 94% of them appearing once. The V and J genes are TRBV3-1 (or the pseudogene TRBV3-2) and TRBJ2-7; D is ambiguous. The TCR comes from a man in his forties in good health. The specimen was blood. CDR3 coding DNA: TGTGCCAGCAGCCAAGGGAGTCGATTCGGGCCGTTGGGCTCCTACGAGCAGTACTTC. Protein product: CASSQGSRFGPLGSYEQYF.